The rows below give T cell receptor beta chains drawn from one sample of a study of CD8+ T cells in alopecia areata. Only in-frame clones appear in the TCRdb table, and some are missing; sequencing was by immunoSEQ multiplex PCR. The profile shows tens of thousands of clones, about nine tenths of them singletons. The sequenced sample was CD8+ T cells sorted from blood, obtained at week 24, from a patient treated with tofacitinib. These receptors were taken from a human donor with alopecia areata. Each CDR3 is given with its conserved first and last residue. A D gene is named only where the DNA matches it firmly. Clone size appears in some rows only: once, few, many, or a class for an expanded clone.

TRBV29-1	-	TRBD1	TRBJ2-7	CSAGTGTYEQYF	TGCAGCGCCGGGACAGGGACTTACGAGCAGTACTTC
TRBV13	once	-	TRBJ2-5	CASSSLTDQETQYF	TGTGCCAGCAGCTCCCTAACAGACCAAGAGACCCAGTACTTC
TRBV5-1	-	-	TRBJ2-5	CASSLWQQETQYF	TGCGCCAGCAGCTTGTGGCAGCAAGAGACCCAGTACTTC
TRBV9	-	-	TRBJ2-3	CASSEGGRRLVGDTQYF	TGTGCCAGCAGCGAGGGGGGGAGGAGACTAGTGGGAGATACGCAGTATTTT
TRBV19	-	TRBD2	TRBJ2-3	CASSPPGLAADTQYF	TGTGCCAGTAGTCCCCCGGGACTAGCTGCGGATACGCAGTATTTT
TRBV6-1	once	-	TRBJ2-7	CASSEAPGGGYEQYF	TGTGCCAGCAGTGAAGCGCCAGGGGGAGGCTACGAGCAGTACTTC
TRBV7-2	-	TRBD1	TRBJ1-2	CASSPAPPGQLPYGYTF	TGTGCCAGCAGCCCGGCCCCTCCGGGACAGCTACCCTATGGCTACACCTTC
TRBV7-9	-	-	TRBJ1-1	CASSFEVDTEAFF	TGTGCCAGCAGCTTTGAAGTTGATACTGAAGCTTTCTTT
TRBV7-6	-	-	TRBJ2-3	CASSFGGTDTQYF	TGTGCCAGCAGCTTTGGCGGGACAGATACGCAGTATTTT
TRBV29-1	-	-	TRBJ1-4	CSVEPTDSNEKLFF	TGCAGCGTTGAACCGACGGACTCTAATGAAAAACTGTTTTTT
TRBV7-9	-	-	TRBJ2-7	CASSTETRGAGEQYF	TGTGCCAGCAGTACTGAGACCCGGGGGGCCGGTGAGCAGTACTTC
TRBV27	-	TRBD2	TRBJ2-7	CASSLPGTNYEQYF	TGTGCCAGCAGTTTGCCCGGGACTAACTACGAGCAGTACTTC
TRBV29-1	-	-	TRBJ2-5	CSVDLVEGLETQYF	TGCAGCGTTGACCTGGTGGAGGGCTTGGAGACCCAGTACTTC
TRBV28	-	-	TRBJ2-3	CASSLSSSTDTQYF	TGTGCCAGCAGTCTTAGCTCTAGCACAGATACGCAGTATTTT
TRBV28	-	TRBD2	TRBJ2-7	CASWSGEGSSYEQYF	TGTGCCAGCTGGTCGGGGGAGGGGAGCTCCTACGAGCAGTACTTC
TRBV27	-	TRBD1	TRBJ2-7	CASSYAGTGGYEQYF	TGTGCCAGCAGTTACGCCGGGACAGGAGGGTACGAGCAGTACTTC
TRBV29-1	once	-	TRBJ2-7	CSAGTPQTYEQYF	TGCAGCGCCGGGACACCTCAGACCTACGAGCAGTACTTC
TRBV6-1	-	-	TRBJ2-1	CASSDILSSYNEQFF	TGTGCCAGCAGTGATATATTAAGCTCCTACAATGAGCAGTTCTTC
TRBV7-6	-	-	TRBJ2-1	CASSLQGVGVDNEQFF	TGTGCCAGCAGCCTCCAGGGAGTGGGGGTGGACAATGAGCAGTTCTTC
TRBV7-2	-	-	TRBJ2-2	CASSLEAYTGELFF	TGTGCCAGCAGCTTAGAGGCGTACACCGGGGAGCTGTTTTTT
TRBV18	-	-	TRBJ2-1	CASSIGTADEQFF	TGTGCCAGCTCAATCGGCACAGCGGATGAGCAGTTCTTC
TRBV6-5	-	-	TRBJ2-7	CASRQGYEQYF	TGTGCCAGCAGGCAGGGCTACGAGCAGTACTTC
TRBV6-5	-	TRBD1	TRBJ2-3	CASSYSGGLVDTQYF	TGTGCCAGCAGTTACTCAGGGGGCTTGGTGGATACGCAGTATTTT
TRBV7-9	-	-	TRBJ2-1	CASTHLDLFF	TGTGCCAGCACCCACCTAGACCTGTTCTTC
TRBV28	-	-	TRBJ2-7	CASSPRGGSYEQYF	TGTGCCAGCAGCCCCCGGGGTGGGTCCTACGAGCAGTACTTC
TRBV4-1	-	-	TRBJ2-3	CASSQGLEVREAQYF	TGCGCCAGCAGCCAAGGTCTGGAAGTTCGAGAAGCGCAGTATTTT
TRBV5-4	-	-	TRBJ2-2	CATLGLNGELFF	TGTGCCACCCTAGGGTTGAACGGGGAGCTGTTTTTT
TRBV29-1	-	TRBD2	TRBJ2-7	CSVEPRTGGYEQYF	TGCAGCGTTGAACCCAGGACGGGAGGTTACGAGCAGTACTTC
TRBV6-1	-	-	TRBJ2-7	CASSERESISDEQYF	TGTGCCAGCAGTGAGCGAGAAAGCATCTCCGACGAGCAGTACTTC
TRBV6-4	-	-	TRBJ2-3	CASSVRDRTDTQYF	TGTGCCAGCAGTGTACGGGACCGCACAGATACGCAGTATTTT
TRBV9	-	TRBD2	TRBJ2-7	CASSVGIAGTYEQYF	TGTGCCAGCAGCGTAGGAATAGCGGGGACCTACGAGCAGTACTTC
TRBV11-2	-	-	TRBJ2-7	CASSLEGASYEQYF	TGTGCCAGCAGCTTAGAGGGGGCCTCCTACGAGCAGTACTTC
TRBV27	once	-	TRBJ2-7	CASSPVGARGQYF	TGTGCCAGCAGCCCGGTAGGGGCTCGGGGGCAGTACTTC
TRBV13	-	-	TRBJ2-1	CASSFQTSSYNEQFF	TGTGCCAGCAGCTTCCAGACGAGCTCCTACAATGAGCAGTTCTTC
TRBV7-9	few	-	TRBJ2-1	CASSLVTDSYNEQFF	TGTGCCAGCAGCTTAGTGACTGATTCCTACAATGAGCAGTTCTTC
TRBV6-5	-	TRBD1	TRBJ2-7	CASSITGDRSYEQYF	TGTGCCAGCAGCATTACAGGGGATAGGTCCTACGAGCAGTACTTC